Below, 31 T cell receptor beta chains from the same sample are listed, as sequenced in a study of blood T cell repertoires in COVID-19. Data came from immunoSEQ multiplex PCR; TCRdb stores just in-frame clones and leaves some out. Here the sample spans around 130,000 clones, 70% to 90% being singletons. Input material: PBMCs or T cells enriched from blood (not recorded which). The receptors shown here come from a woman aged 45-65 years who had recovered from COVID-19.

The chain combines TRBV3-1 (or the pseudogene TRBV3-2) with TRBJ2-7, with 9 bases lining up with TRBD2. This CDR3 contains 16 residues. Germline values: CDR1 LGHDT, CDR2 YNNKEL (reference sequence). J gave up 0 bases and V 4 bases, and 7 bases lay outside the gene matches. The CDR3: CASSLSAGGFSYEQYF. CDR3 DNA sequence: TGTGCCAGCAGCCTTTCAGCGGGGGGCTTCTCCTACGAGCAGTACTTC.

This sequence joins TRBV6-5 and TRBJ1-5, with TRBD1 matching 8 bases. Germline CDR1 MNHEY, CDR2 SVGAGI. CDR3 length: 15 residues. Losses at the gene ends were 6 bases for V and 11 bases for J; bases not matched to a gene: 15. This CDR3 is CASRTGTGLDGAQHF. CDR3 sequence (DNA): TGTGCCAGCAGAACCGGGACAGGTCTGGACGGGGCCCAGCATTTT.

J is TRBJ2-7 and V is TRBV7-2; 7 bases map to TRBD1. Germline assignment: CDR1 SGHTA and CDR2 FQGNSA. Unmatched junction bases numbered 3, after V lost 1 base and J lost 6 bases. The CDR3 runs 13 residues. The CDR3 coding sequence is TGTGCCAGCAGCTTAGATGACAGGGTCGAGCAGTACTTC. This encodes CASSLDDRVEQYF.

The chain employs TRBV19 and TRBJ1-5; D is perhaps TRBD1 (6 bases). The V gene's germline CDR1 is LNHDA and CDR2 SQIVND (reference sequence). The V end lost 1 base, the J end lost 5 bases, and 12 bases lay between the germline ends. The CDR3 has 15 amino acids. The CDR3 bases are TGTGCCAGTAGTATAGTGGACAGCACCTATCAGCCCCAGCATTTT. Translating gives CASSIVDSTYQPQHF.

The chain joins TRBV12-5 to TRBJ2-1, with TRBD2 as a possible D gene (5 bases). V lost 7 bases, J lost 2 bases, and 15 bases lay in between. The germline V gene has CDR1 LGHNT and CDR2 FRNRAP. CDR3 length equals 15 residues. CDR3 nucleotide sequence: TGTGCTAGTGCCAAACTAGGGATAACCTACAATGAGCAGTTCTTC. It encodes CASAKLGITYNEQFF.

The rearrangement uses TRBV5-4 and TRBJ2-5; 8 bases are a match to TRBD2. CDR1 is SGHNT, CDR2 YYREEE, per germline (reference sequence). The CDR3 has 13 amino acids. Losses at the gene ends were 0 bases for V and 5 bases for J; bases not matched to a gene: 0. This CDR3 reads CASSLAGGETQYF. The CDR3 nucleotides are TGTGCCAGCAGCTTGGCGGGGGGGGAGACCCAGTACTTC.

This clone was counted a single time. The J gene is TRBJ2-1, the V gene TRBV10-1; 10 bases match TRBD2. The V gene's germline CDR1 is WNHNN and CDR2 SYGVQD (reference sequence). This CDR3 has 15 residues. V lost 3 bases to trimming and J lost 7 bases; unmatched junction nucleotides: 6. CDR3 sequence: CASSDLGLAVNEQFF. DNA for the CDR3: TGCGCCAGCAGTGATTTAGGACTAGCGGTGAATGAGCAGTTCTTC.

V and J are TRBV28 and TRBJ2-4; D ambiguous. Germline lookup yields CDR1 MDHEN and CDR2 SYDVKM. This CDR3 has 10 residues. Trimming removed 4 bases from V and 9 bases from J, with 4 bases in between. The CDR3 coding sequence is TGTGCCAGCAGTTCTGTCATTCAGTACTTC. Translation gives CASSSVIQYF.

The gene calls are TRBV19 and TRBJ2-7; 9 nucleotides align to TRBD1. V was clipped by 5 bases and J by 3 bases; unmatched bases: 5. The CDR3 loop spans 14 amino acids. Germline V gene sequence: CDR1 LNHDA, CDR2 SQIVND (reference sequence). In nucleotides, the CDR3 is TGTGCCAGTAGTGAGACAGGGGGTATCTACGAGCAGTACTTC. This translates into CASSETGGIYEQYF.

This chain joins TRBV2 and TRBJ2-1; 7 positions agree with TRBD2. Looked up from germline, CDR1 is SNHLY and CDR2 is FYNNEI. This CDR3 has 15 amino acids. V trimming: 8 bases; J trimming: 5 bases; junction bases outside the gene matches: 12. CDR3 in amino acids: CASGRRGVSDNEQFF. CDR3 nucleotides: TGTGCCAGCGGGCGTCGGGGGGTTTCGGACAATGAGCAGTTCTTC.

The chain is built from TRBV2 and TRBJ1-1; D is possibly TRBD1 (6 bases). Trimming removed 10 bases at V and 0 bases at J, with 18 bases between. Germline V gene data show CDR1 as SNHLY and CDR2 as FYNNEI. The CDR3 sequence is 15 residues long. The CDR3 sequence: CATGLWQGMNTEAFF. The CDR3 DNA is TGTGCCACCGGTCTGTGGCAGGGGATGAACACTGAAGCTTTCTTT.

For the CDR3, the DNA is TGCGCCAGCAGTTCAAGCGGGTCTGGAAGGACCGGGGAGCTGTTTTTT. Amino acids: CASSSSGSGRTGELFF. The rearrangement uses TRBV5-1 and TRBJ2-2; possible D gene TRBD2, 6 bases. Germline assignment: CDR1 SGHRS and CDR2 YFSETQ. The CDR3 loop spans 16 amino acids. Deletions cut 5 bases from V and 5 bases from J, with 19 bases between.

The J gene is TRBJ2-3, the V gene TRBV4-2; 7 nucleotides agree with TRBD1. Germline values: CDR1 LGHNA, CDR2 YNFKEQ. V shed 0 bases and J 4 bases; nucleotides not matched to a gene: 10. The CDR3 is 17 amino acids. CDR3 sequence reads: CASSQDPARGGADTQYF. CDR3 coding DNA: TGTGCCAGCAGCCAAGATCCGGCTCGAGGGGGCGCAGATACGCAGTATTTT.

The chain has TRBV18 and TRBJ2-5, with 12 bases identical to TRBD2. Germline loops: CDR1 KGHSH, CDR2 LQKENI. V dropped 6 bases and J dropped 2; count of bases not matched to a gene: 7. The CDR3 runs to 16 residues. This chain's CDR3 is CASSRLAGAIQETQYF. The CDR3 DNA sequence: TGTGCCAGCTCGCGACTAGCGGGGGCTATTCAAGAGACCCAGTACTTC.

J is TRBJ2-7 and V is TRBV4-1; D may be TRBD1 (5 bases). The CDR3 runs to 13 residues. The germline CDR1 and CDR2 sequences are MGHRA and YSYEKL. V was clipped by 0 bases and J by 7 bases, with 10 bases between them. The CDR3 DNA sequence: TGCGCCAGCAGCCAAGAAATAGGGGATGAGCAGTACTTC. Amino acid sequence: CASSQEIGDEQYF.

This clone has just one count. The chain links TRBV6-5 to TRBJ2-7; 8 bases agree with TRBD1. Germline trimming cut 0 bases from V and 2 bases from J; bases unmatched to any gene: 3. The CDR3 totals 15 residues. Germline CDR1 and CDR2: MNHEY and SVGAGI. CDR3 DNA sequence: TGTGCCAGCAGTTACTCGACAGGGGAAGCCTACGAGCAGTACTTC. As protein: CASSYSTGEAYEQYF.

The chain joins TRBV4-1 to TRBJ1-1, with TRBD1 as a possible D gene (6 bases). The V end lost 1 base, the J end lost 5 bases, and 11 bases lay between the germline ends. This CDR3 is 14 amino acids long. Germline V gene lookup returns CDR1 MGHRA and CDR2 YSYEKL. The CDR3 sequence: CASSQAGARTEAFF. As DNA, the CDR3 is TGCGCCAGCAGCCAAGCAGGGGCGCGGACTGAAGCTTTCTTT.

This clone was detected only once. This chain connects TRBV2 to TRBJ2-1; 14 bases line up with TRBD2. Looked up from germline, CDR1 is SNHLY and CDR2 is FYNNEI. The CDR3 totals 15 residues. The J segment lost 15 bases and the V segment lost 5 bases, leaving 12 bases of the junction unmatched. This CDR3 is CASSLGLAGAPQGFF. The CDR3, as DNA: TGTGCCAGCAGTTTGGGACTAGCGGGGGCCCCCCAGGGGTTCTTC. The full variable domain, its missing parts supplied by reference TRBV2 and TRBJ2-1, is EPEVTQTPSHQVTQMGQEVILRCVPISNHLYFYWYRQILGQKVEFLVSFYNNEISEKSEIFDDQFSVERPDGSNFTLKIRSTKLEDSAMYFCASSLGLAGAPQGFFGPGTRLTVL.

The gene calls are TRBV9 and TRBJ1-4, with 9 nucleotides matching TRBD1. V shed 0 bases and J 8 bases; nucleotides not matched to a gene: 5. Germline values: CDR1 SGDLS, CDR2 YYNGEE. The CDR3 loop spans 15 amino acids. The CDR3 reads CASSVGKGTGEKLFF. The CDR3, as DNA: TGTGCCAGCAGCGTAGGCAAGGGGACAGGGGAAAAACTGTTTTTT.

The rearrangement uses TRBV11-2 and TRBJ1-2; D is ambiguous. CDR1 is SGHAT, CDR2 FQNNGV, per germline. The CDR3 spans 14 residues. The ends were cut back, 5 bases at V and 2 bases at J, with 12 bases in the middle. The CDR3 spells CASSPGRLNYGYTF. Here the CDR3 DNA reads TGTGCCAGCAGCCCCGGGAGACTAAACTATGGCTACACCTTC.

The chain employs TRBV3-1 (or the pseudogene TRBV3-2) and TRBJ2-7, with 8 nucleotides matching TRBD1. CDR3 length: 15 residues. Germline V CDR1 and CDR2: LGHDT, YNNKEL (reference sequence). V dropped 4 bases and J dropped 6; count of bases not matched to a gene: 11. As DNA, the CDR3 is TGTGCCAGCAGCCCCCGGACAGGGCAGGGGGCCGAGCAGTACTTC. Its translation: CASSPRTGQGAEQYF.

The chain recombines TRBV24-1 with TRBJ2-1; possibly TRBD2 for D (5 bases). This CDR3 region has 12 residues. Germline CDR1 is KGHDR and CDR2 is SFDVKD. The ends were cut back, 6 bases at V and 10 bases at J, with 12 bases in the middle. The CDR3 is CATSSEAGEQFF. CDR3 DNA sequence: TGTGCCACCAGTTCGGAGGCCGGGGAGCAGTTCTTC.

This chain joins TRBV2 and TRBJ2-3; 9 bases match TRBD1. Germline V gene sequence: CDR1 SNHLY, CDR2 FYNNEI. Unmatched junction bases numbered 9, after V lost 5 bases and J lost 6 bases. The CDR3 consists of 15 residues. CDR3 DNA: TGTGCCAGCAGTTACGAACAGGGGGCATACGATACGCAGTATTTT. This translates into CASSYEQGAYDTQYF.

V and J are TRBV2 and TRBJ2-7, with TRBD1 identical over 9 bases. The germline CDR1 and CDR2 sequences are SNHLY and FYNNEI. J lost 2 bases, V lost 6 bases, and 8 bases had no gene match. This CDR3 region has 15 residues. The DNA of the CDR3 is TGTGCCAGCAGGGGAGGGACAGGGTCACCCTACGAGCAGTACTTC. Protein sequence: CASRGGTGSPYEQYF.

CDR3 DNA sequence: TGCGCCAGCAGCCAAGGGGACAGGGGAGTCGAAAAACTGTTTTTT. It is translated as CASSQGDRGVEKLFF. The chain couples TRBV4-3 to TRBJ1-4; 10 bases match TRBD1. The V gene end was trimmed by 1 base and the J gene end by 8 bases; junction bases not matched to a gene: 4. The germline gives CDR1 LGHNA, CDR2 YSLEER. This CDR3 region has 15 residues.

J is TRBJ2-3 and V is TRBV10-1, with D possibly matching TRBD1 (6 bases). The CDR3 length is 16 residues. V was clipped by 0 bases and J by 5 bases, with 15 bases between them. CDR1 is WNHNN, CDR2 SYGVQD, per germline (reference sequence). CDR3 sequence: CASSESGTPLGDTQYF. CDR3 DNA sequence: TGCGCCAGCAGTGAGTCTGGGACACCCCTCGGAGATACGCAGTATTTT.

In its sample, this clone was seen once. The chain is built from TRBV3-1 (or the pseudogene TRBV3-2) and TRBJ1-2, with D tentatively TRBD1 (5 bases). V was clipped by 2 bases and J by 4 bases, with 17 bases between them. Germline V gene data show CDR1 as LGHDT and CDR2 as YNNKEL (reference sequence). This CDR3 contains 16 residues. CDR3 sequence (DNA): TGTGCCAGCAGCCAACCCAAAGGGGCAGGGTTCTATGGCTACACCTTC. Translating it yields CASSQPKGAGFYGYTF.

The genes are TRBV11-3 and TRBJ1-2, with 7 bases matching TRBD1. Losses at the gene ends were 5 bases for V and 3 bases for J; bases not matched to a gene: 3. CDR3 size: 13 residues. CDR1 and CDR2 from the germline V gene are SGHNT and YENEEA. CDR3 coding DNA: TGTGCCAGCAGCATAGGGGGCCACTATGGCTACACCTTC. It is translated as CASSIGGHYGYTF.

This clone was seen just once. The germline gene is not matched at one end of the junction; a read error may be the cause. V is TRBV7-9 and J is TRBJ1-1; 7 positions agree with TRBD1. Per germline, CDR1 SEHNR and CDR2 FQNEAQ (reference sequence). The CDR3 extends over 11 amino acids. The DNA of the CDR3 is TGTGCCAGCAGCCTAACTCCGGACAGGCTTTTT. Residues: CASSLTPDRLF. Filled out from reference TRBV7-9 and TRBJ1-1, the complete variable domain reads DTGVSQNPRHKITKRGQNVTFRCDPISEHNRLYWYRQTLGQGPEFLTYFQNEAQLEKSRLLSDRFSAERPKGSFSTLEIQRTEQGDSAMYLCASSLTPDRLFGQGTRLTVV.

The sample holds one count of this clone. The chain is built from TRBV19 and TRBJ2-2, with 7 positions matching TRBD1. The germline V gene encodes CDR1 LNHDA and CDR2 SQIVND (reference sequence). V dropped 5 bases and J dropped 7; count of bases not matched to a gene: 4. The CDR3 is 13 residues long. The DNA for the CDR3 is TGTGCCAGTAGTCCTCGACAGGGCGGGGAGCTGTTTTTT. Residues: CASSPRQGGELFF.

This clone has just a few counts. The chain combines TRBV2 with TRBJ1-5; D is possibly TRBD1 (6 bases). V was trimmed by 4 bases and J by 7 bases, leaving 17 bases between them. This CDR3 is built from 15 residues. Germline assignment: CDR1 SNHLY and CDR2 FYNNEI. CDR3 protein: CASSALRGGGQPQHF. CDR3 DNA sequence: TGTGCCAGCAGTGCGCTCCGGGGGGGCGGACAGCCCCAGCATTTT.